This T cell receptor (beta chain) was observed in a study of control samples from healthy donors and cancer patients. Some clones are missing from TCRdb's copy, which holds only in-frame ones; the method was immunoSEQ multiplex PCR. This sample has tens of thousands of clones, with around 90% found just once. With V trimmed by 5 bases and J by 5 bases, 8 bases remained unmatched. The CDR3 is 14 residues long. CDR1 MNHEY and CDR2 SVGEGT come from the germline V gene. The sequencing input was PBMCs. V usage is TRBV6-2 or TRBV6-3 and J usage is TRBJ2-7, with 8 bases matching TRBD2. This TCR derives from a man aged 30 to 45 with colorectal cancer. The CDR3 coding sequence is TGTGCCAGCAGTCGGGGGGGCCTTTACCACGAGCAGTACTTC. Translating gives CASSRGGLYHEQYF.